This note documents a single T cell receptor beta chain sequence. What it binds is not known. This entry comes from a study of response to subunit inactivated influenza vaccine. TCRdb reprocessed the RT-PCR reads with MiXCR, giving one entry per CDR3 protein. The sample lists fewer than 700,000 distinct CDR3 sequences, roughly 13% seen once, with approximately 14% in the top ten. This CDR3 is 13 amino acids long. The V end lost 7 bases, the J end lost 7 bases, and 13 bases lay between the germline ends. Study-wide findings and caveats: Authors suggested that a seasonal influenza vaccination recruits few new T cells each time.

The chain links TRBV12-3 or TRBV12-4 to TRBJ2-2, with D unresolved. This clonotype was sampled from a man between 45 and 60 years old who received an inactivated influenza vaccine. The material was PBMCs from blood, obtained about 40 days after vaccination. The CDR3: CASTQNNGGELFF. The CDR3 region has the DNA TGTGCCAGCACCCAGAACAATGGCGGGGAGCTGTTTTTT.